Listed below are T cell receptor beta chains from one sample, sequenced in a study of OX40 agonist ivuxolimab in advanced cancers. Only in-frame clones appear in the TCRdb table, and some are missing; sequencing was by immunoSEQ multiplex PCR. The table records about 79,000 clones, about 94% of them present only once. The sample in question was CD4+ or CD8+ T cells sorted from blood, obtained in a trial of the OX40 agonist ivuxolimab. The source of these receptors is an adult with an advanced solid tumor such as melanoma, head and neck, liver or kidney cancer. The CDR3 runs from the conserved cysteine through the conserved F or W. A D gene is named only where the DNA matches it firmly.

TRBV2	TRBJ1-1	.	CASSEYSDVTEAFF
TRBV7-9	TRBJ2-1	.	CASSQTGRDFPNEQFF
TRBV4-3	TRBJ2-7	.	CASSQDRFIGSTTYEQYF
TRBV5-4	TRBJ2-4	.	CASSLRGAENIQYF
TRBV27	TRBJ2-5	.	CASSLNRDEETQYF
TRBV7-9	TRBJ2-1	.	CASSLALGWEDNEQFF
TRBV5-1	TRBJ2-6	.	CASSLAGANVLTF
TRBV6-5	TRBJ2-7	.	CASSYRDGSSYEQYF
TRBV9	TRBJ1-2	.	CASSPGVSYGYTF
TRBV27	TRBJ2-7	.	CASSPYLGVGNHYEQYF
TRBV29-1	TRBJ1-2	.	CSVDSSYGYTF
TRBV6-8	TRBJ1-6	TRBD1	CASSYLQGARPLHF
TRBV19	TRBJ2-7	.	CASSLSGLSYEQYF
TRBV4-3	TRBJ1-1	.	CASSQDQDGNTEAFF
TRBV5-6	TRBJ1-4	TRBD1	CASSWDRDGKEKLFF
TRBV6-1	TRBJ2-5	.	CASSERVTKETQYF
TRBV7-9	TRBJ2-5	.	CASSSPFGETQYF
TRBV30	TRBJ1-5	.	CAWSEALHSNQPQHF
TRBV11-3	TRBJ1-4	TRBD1	CASSPDRVWEKLFF
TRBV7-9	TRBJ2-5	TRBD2	CASSQTSGSQETQYF
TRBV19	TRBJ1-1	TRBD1	CASRQGTDTEAFF
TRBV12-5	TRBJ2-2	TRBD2	CASGPGTRNTGELFF
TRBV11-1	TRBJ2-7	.	CASSPTAGVNYEQYF
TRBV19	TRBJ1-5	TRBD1	CASSIVTGGNQPQHF
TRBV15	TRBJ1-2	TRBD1	CATSREVTTGERGYTF
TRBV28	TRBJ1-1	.	CASNYPGPNTEAFF
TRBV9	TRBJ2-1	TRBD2	CASSVLAGGNEQFF
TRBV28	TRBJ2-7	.	CASSLNLGYGYEQYF
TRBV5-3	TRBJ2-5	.	CARREGCRETQYF
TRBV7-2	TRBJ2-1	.	CASSFGEEGNEQFF
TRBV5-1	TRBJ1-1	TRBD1	CASSLGTVMNTEAFF
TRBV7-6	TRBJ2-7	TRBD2	CASSWRESEQYF
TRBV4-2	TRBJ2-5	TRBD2	CASSHPQAGGAETQYF
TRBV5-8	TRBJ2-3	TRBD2	CASSPGGNADTQYF
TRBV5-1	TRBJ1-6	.	CASSATPSSYNSPLHF
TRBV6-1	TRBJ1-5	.	CASMWDQPQHF